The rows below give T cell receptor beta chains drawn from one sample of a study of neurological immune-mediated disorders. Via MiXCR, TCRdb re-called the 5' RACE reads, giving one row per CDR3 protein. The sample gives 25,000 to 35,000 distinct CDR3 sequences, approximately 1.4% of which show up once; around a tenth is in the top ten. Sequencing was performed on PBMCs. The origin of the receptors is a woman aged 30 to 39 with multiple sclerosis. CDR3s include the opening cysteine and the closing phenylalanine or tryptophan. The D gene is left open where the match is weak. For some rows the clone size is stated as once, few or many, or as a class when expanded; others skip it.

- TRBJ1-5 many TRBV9 CASSPPRLDSNQPQHF TGTGCCAGCAGCCCTCCCCGTTTGGATAGCAATCAGCCCCAGCATTTT
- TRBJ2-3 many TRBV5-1 CASSPSVGGDTQYF TGCGCCAGCAGTCCATCCGTCGGAGGAGATACGCAGTATTTT
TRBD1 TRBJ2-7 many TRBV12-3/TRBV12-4 CASVRDSPSEQYF TGTGCCAGCGTTCGGGACAGTCCTAGTGAGCAGTACTTC
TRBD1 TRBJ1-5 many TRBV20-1 CSASLGTGNQPQHF TGCAGTGCTAGCTTAGGGACAGGGAATCAGCCCCAGCATTTT
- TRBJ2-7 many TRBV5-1 CASSLGGLHEQYF TGCGCCAGCAGCCTGGGGGGGCTCCACGAGCAGTACTTC
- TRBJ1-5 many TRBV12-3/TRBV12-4 CATQGFANQPQHF TGTGCCACCCAGGGATTTGCAAATCAGCCCCAGCATTTT
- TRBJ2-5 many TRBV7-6 CASSLAHGAQETQYF TGTGCCAGCAGCTTAGCGCACGGCGCCCAAGAGACCCAGTACTTC
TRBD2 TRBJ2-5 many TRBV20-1 CSARGLAGIKETQYF TGCAGTGCTAGGGGACTAGCGGGGATCAAAGAGACCCAGTACTTC
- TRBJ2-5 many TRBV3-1 CASSRNARARETQYF TGTGCCAGCAGCCGAAACGCGAGGGCGCGGGAGACCCAGTACTTC
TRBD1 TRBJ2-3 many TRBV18 CASSPRDRVRDTQYF TGTGCCAGCTCACCTCGGGACAGGGTCAGAGATACGCAGTATTTT
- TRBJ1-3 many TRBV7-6 CASSLISDGNTIYF TGTGCCAGCAGCTTAATTTCAGATGGAAACACCATATATTTT
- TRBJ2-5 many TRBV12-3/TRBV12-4 CASSSGLGQETQYF TGTGCCAGCAGCTCCGGACTGGGCCAAGAGACCCAGTACTTC
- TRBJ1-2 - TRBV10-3 CDISAHLYGYTF TGTGACATCAGTGCACACCTCTATGGCTACACCTTC
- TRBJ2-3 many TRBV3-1 CASSQTSDTQYF TGTGCCAGCAGCCAAACATCAGATACGCAGTATTTT
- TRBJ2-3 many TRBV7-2 CASSSLAAGGADTQYF TGTGCCAGCAGCTCTCTAGCGGCAGGGGGTGCAGATACGCAGTATTTT
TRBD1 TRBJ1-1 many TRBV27 CASSFIGQGYAFF TGTGCCAGCAGTTTCATTGGACAGGGGTATGCTTTCTTT
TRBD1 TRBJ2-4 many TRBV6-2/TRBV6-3 CASSYSHRGSAKNIQYF TGTGCCAGCAGTTACTCCCACAGGGGATCGGCCAAAAACATTCAGTACTTC
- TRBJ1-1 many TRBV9 CASSLTGQNTEAFF TGTGCCAGCAGCCTAACAGGGCAGAACACTGAAGCTTTCTTT
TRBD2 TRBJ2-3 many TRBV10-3 CAIRGLAVPDTQYF TGTGCCATCCGGGGCCTAGCGGTCCCAGATACGCAGTATTTT
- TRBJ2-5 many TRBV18 CASSPRSVDQYF TGTGCCAGCTCACCACGATCGGTAGACCAGTACTTC
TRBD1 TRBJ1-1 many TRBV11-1 CASSRGQGFEAFF TGTGCCAGCAGCCGGGGACAGGGGTTTGAAGCTTTCTTT
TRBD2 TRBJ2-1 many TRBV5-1 CASSLGRGYYNEQFF TGCGCCAGCAGCTTGGGGCGGGGGTACTACAATGAGCAGTTCTTC
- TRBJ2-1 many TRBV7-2 CASRKDRSSYNEQFF TGTGCCAGCAGGAAAGACCGGAGCTCCTACAATGAGCAGTTCTTC
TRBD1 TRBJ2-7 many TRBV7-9 CASSGTGAAYEQYF TGTGCCAGCAGCGGGACAGGGGCCGCCTACGAGCAGTACTTC
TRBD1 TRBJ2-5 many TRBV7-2 CASSAGGTGIQETQYF TGTGCCAGCAGCGCCGGGGGGACAGGGATACAAGAGACCCAGTACTTC
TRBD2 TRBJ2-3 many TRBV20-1 CSARAGLAGGGTDTQYF TGCAGTGCTAGAGCGGGACTAGCGGGGGGCGGCACAGATACGCAGTATTTT
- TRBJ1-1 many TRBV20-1 CSARRANTEAFF TGCAGTGCTAGACGAGCGAACACTGAAGCTTTCTTT
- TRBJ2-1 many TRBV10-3 CAIQQPQGGYGQRFF TGTGCCATCCAACAACCCCAGGGCGGGTATGGGCAGCGGTTCTTC
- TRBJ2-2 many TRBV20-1 CSVDRSNTGELFF TGCAGCGTAGACAGGTCGAACACCGGGGAGCTGTTTTTT